This T cell receptor beta chain was captured by sequencing in a study of blood T cell repertoires in COVID-19. Overall study: COVID-19 samples, acute and convalescent, were from the United States, Italy and Spain.

Study processing details: Reference gene primers were amplified, and this amplification served to estimate nucleated cell counts. Assay: immunoSEQ multiplex PCR; the TCRdb copy retains only in-frame clones and omits some. V and J calls and clone size are copied from that table; D and trimming were computed from the DNA. This sample has 100,000 to 150,000 clones, with about 92% found just once. Germline values: CDR1 SNHLY, CDR2 FYNNEI. The V and J ends lost 5 bases and 10 bases, in that order; junction bases with no gene match: 6. CDR3 size: 13 residues. The chain joins TRBV2 to TRBJ1-5; 9 positions match TRBD1. Source material: peripheral blood. This receptor was identified in a man aged 55-75 years with COVID-19, enrolled during active disease. CDR3 region: CASSTGGEGPQHF. CDR3 DNA: TGTGCCAGCAGTACAGGGGGCGAGGGACCCCAGCATTTT.